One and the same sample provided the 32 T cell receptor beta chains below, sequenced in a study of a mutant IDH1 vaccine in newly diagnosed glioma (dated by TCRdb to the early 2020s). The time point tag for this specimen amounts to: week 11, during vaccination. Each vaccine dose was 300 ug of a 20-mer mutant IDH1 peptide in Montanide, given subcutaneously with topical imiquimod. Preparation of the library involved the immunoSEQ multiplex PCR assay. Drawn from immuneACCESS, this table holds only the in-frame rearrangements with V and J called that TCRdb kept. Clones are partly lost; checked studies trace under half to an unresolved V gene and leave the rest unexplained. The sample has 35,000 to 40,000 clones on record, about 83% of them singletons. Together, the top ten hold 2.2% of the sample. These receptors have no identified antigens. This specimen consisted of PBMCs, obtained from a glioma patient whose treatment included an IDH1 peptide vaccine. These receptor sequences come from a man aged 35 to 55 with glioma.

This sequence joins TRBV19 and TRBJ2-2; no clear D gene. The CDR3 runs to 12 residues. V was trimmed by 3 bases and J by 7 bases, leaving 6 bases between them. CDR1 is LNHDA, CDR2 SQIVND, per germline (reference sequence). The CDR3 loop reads CASSILSGELFF. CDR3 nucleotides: TGTGCCAGTAGTATCCTGAGCGGGGAGCTGTTTTTT.

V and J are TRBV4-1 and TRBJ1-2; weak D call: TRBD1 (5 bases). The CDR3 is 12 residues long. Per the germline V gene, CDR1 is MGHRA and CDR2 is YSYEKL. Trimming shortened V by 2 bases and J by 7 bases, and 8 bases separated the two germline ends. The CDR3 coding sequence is TGCGCCAGCAGCCAACTAGGGACTGGCTACACCTTC. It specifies CASSQLGTGYTF.

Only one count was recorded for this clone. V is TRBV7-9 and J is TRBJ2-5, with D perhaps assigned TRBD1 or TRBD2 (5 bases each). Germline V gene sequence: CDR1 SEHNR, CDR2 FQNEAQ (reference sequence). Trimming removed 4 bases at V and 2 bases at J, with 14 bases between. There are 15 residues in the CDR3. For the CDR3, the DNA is TGTGCCAGCAGCTCCTGGGGACCGAGGCAAGAGACCCAGTACTTC. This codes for CASSSWGPRQETQYF.

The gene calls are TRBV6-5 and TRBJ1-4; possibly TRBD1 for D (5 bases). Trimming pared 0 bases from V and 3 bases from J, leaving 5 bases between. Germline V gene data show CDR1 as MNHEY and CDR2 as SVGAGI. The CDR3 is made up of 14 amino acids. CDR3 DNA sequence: TGTGCCAGCAGTTACTCGGGGGCTAATGAAAAACTGTTTTTT. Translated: CASSYSGANEKLFF.

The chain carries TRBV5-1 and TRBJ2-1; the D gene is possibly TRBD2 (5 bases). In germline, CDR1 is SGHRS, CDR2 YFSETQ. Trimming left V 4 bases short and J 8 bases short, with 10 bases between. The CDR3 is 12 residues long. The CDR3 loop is CASSRSSDEQFF. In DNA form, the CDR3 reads TGCGCCAGCAGCCGTAGTAGCGATGAGCAGTTCTTC.

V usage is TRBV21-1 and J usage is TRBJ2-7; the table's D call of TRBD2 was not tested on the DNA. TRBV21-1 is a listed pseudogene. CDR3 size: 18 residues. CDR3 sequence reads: CASTERTSGSGINYEQYF. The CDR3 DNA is TGTGCCAGCACCGAACGGACTAGCGGGAGTGGGATCAACTACGAGCAGTACTTC.

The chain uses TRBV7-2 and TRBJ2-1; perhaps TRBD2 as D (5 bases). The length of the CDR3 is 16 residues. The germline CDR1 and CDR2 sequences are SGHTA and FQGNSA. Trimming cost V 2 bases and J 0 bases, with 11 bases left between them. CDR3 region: CASSLNGGGSYNEQFF. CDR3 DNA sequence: TGTGCCAGCAGCTTAAATGGTGGAGGCTCCTACAATGAGCAGTTCTTC. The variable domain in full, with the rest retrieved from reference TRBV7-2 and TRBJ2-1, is GAGVSQSPSNKVTEKGKDVELRCDPISGHTALYWYRQSLGQGLEFLIYFQGNSAPDKSGLPSDRFSAERTGGSVSTLTIQRTQQEDSAVYLCASSLNGGGSYNEQFFGPGTRLTVL.

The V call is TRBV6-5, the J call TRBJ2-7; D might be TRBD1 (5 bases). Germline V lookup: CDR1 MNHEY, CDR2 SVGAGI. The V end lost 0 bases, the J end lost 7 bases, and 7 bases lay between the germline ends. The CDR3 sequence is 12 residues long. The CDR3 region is CASSYSGDEQYF. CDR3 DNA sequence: TGTGCCAGCAGTTACTCAGGGGATGAGCAGTACTTC.

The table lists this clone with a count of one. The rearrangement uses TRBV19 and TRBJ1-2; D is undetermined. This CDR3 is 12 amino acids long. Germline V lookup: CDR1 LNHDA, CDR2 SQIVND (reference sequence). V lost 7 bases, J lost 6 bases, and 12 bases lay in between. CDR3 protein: CASTQGPDGYTF. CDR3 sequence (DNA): TGTGCCAGTACGCAAGGGCCTGATGGCTACACCTTC. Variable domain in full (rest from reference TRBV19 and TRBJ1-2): DGGITQSPKYLFRKEGQNVTLSCEQNLNHDAMYWYRQDPGQGLRLIYYSQIVNDFQKGDIAEGYSVSREKKESFPLTVTSAQKNPTAFYLCASTQGPDGYTFGSGTRLTVV.

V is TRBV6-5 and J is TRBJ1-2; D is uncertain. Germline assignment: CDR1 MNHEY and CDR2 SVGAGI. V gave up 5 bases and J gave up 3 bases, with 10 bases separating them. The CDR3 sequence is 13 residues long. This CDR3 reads CASSPDRDYGYTF. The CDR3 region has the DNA TGTGCCAGCAGTCCCGATCGGGACTATGGCTACACCTTC.

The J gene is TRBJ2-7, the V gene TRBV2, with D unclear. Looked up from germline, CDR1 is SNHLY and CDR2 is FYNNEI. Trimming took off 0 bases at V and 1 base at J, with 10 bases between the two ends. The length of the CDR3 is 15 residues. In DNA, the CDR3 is TGTGCCAGCAGTGAAGCGGGCAGGCTTTCCTACGAGCAGTACTTC. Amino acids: CASSEAGRLSYEQYF.

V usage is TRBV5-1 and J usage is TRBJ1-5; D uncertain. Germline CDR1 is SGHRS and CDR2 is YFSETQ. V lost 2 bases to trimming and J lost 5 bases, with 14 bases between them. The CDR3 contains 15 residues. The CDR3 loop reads CASSFDDTMDQPQHF. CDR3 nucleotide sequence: TGCGCCAGCAGCTTCGACGACACCATGGATCAGCCCCAGCATTTT.

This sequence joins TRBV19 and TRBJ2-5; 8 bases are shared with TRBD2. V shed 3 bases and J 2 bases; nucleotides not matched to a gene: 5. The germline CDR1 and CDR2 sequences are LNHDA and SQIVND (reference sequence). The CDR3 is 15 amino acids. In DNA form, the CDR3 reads TGTGCCAGTAGTATTCCAGCGGGGGATCAAGAGACCCAGTACTTC. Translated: CASSIPAGDQETQYF.

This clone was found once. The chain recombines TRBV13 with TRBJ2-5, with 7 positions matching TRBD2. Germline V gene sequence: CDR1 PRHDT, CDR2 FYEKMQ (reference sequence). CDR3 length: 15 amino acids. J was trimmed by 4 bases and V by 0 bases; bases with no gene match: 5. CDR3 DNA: TGTGCCAGCAGCTTAGGCCCCAGCGGGGTAGAGACCCAGTACTTC. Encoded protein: CASSLGPSGVETQYF.

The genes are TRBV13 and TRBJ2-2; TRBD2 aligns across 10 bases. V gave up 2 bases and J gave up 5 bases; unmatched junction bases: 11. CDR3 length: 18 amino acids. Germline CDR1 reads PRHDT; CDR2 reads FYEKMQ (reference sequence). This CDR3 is CASSLSPLAGARTGELFF. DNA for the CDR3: TGTGCCAGCAGCTTAAGCCCCCTAGCGGGAGCTCGTACCGGGGAGCTGTTTTTT.

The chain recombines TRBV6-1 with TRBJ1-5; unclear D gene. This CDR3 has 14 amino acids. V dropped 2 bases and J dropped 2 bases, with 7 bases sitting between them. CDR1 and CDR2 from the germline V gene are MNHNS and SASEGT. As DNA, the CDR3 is TGTGCCAGCAGTGAACGGGAAGGCAATCAGCCCCAGCATTTT. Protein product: CASSEREGNQPQHF.

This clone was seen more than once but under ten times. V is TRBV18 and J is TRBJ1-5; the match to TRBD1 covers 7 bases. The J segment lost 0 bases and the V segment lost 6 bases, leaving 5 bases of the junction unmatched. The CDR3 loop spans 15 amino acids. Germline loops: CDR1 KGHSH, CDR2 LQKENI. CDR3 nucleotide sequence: TGTGCCAGCTCTCAAGGGGGCCTTAGCAATCAGCCCCAGCATTTT. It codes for CASSQGGLSNQPQHF.

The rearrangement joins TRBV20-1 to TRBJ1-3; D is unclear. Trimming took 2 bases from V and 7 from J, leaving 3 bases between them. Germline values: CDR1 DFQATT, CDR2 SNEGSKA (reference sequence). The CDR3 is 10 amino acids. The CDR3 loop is CSARSNTIYF. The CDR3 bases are TGCAGTGCTAGAAGTAACACCATATATTTT.

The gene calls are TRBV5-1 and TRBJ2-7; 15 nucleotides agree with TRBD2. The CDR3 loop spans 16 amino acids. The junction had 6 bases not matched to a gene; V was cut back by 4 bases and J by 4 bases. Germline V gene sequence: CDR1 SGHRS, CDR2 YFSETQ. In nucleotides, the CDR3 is TGCGCCAGCAGCATCGGACTAGCGGGAGGGATTTACGAGCAGTACTTC. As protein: CASSIGLAGGIYEQYF.

The CDR3 sequence is CASSFSGRVKYF. The CDR3 DNA sequence: TGTGCCAGCAGCTTTAGCGGGAGGGTGAAGTACTTC. The V and J genes are TRBV14 and TRBJ2-7; 11 nucleotides line up with TRBD2. The CDR3 has 12 residues. The J segment lost 11 bases and the V segment lost 5 bases, leaving 5 bases of the junction unmatched. CDR1 and CDR2 (germline): SGHDN, FVKESK.

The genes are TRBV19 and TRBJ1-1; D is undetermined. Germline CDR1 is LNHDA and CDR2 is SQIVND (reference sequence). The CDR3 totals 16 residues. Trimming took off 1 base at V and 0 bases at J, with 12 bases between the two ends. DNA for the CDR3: TGTGCCAGTAGTATAGGGTTTGGGAGTGTGAACACTGAAGCTTTCTTT. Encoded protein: CASSIGFGSVNTEAFF.

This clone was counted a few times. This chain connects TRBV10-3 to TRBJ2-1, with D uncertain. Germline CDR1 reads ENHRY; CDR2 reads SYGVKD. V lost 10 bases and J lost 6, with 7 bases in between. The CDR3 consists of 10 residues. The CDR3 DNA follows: TGTGCCAAGAACTCCAATGAGCAGTTCTTC. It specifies CAKNSNEQFF.

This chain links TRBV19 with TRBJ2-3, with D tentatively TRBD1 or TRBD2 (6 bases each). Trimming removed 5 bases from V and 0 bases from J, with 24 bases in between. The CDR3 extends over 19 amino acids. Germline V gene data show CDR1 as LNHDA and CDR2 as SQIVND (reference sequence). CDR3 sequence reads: CASSSQVGGQTSSTDTQYF. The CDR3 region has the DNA TGTGCCAGTAGTTCTCAAGTCGGGGGACAAACTTCGAGCACAGATACGCAGTATTTT.

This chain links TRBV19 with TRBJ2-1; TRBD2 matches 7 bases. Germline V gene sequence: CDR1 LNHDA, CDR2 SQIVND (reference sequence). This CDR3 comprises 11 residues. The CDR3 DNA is TGTGGAAGCGGGACCTACAATGAGCAGTTCTTC. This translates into CGSGTYNEQFF.

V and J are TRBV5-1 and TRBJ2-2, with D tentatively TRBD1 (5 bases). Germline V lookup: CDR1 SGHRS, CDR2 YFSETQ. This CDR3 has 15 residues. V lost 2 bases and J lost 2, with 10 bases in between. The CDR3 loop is CASSFETANTGELFF. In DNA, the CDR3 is TGCGCCAGCAGCTTCGAGACAGCCAACACCGGGGAGCTGTTTTTT.

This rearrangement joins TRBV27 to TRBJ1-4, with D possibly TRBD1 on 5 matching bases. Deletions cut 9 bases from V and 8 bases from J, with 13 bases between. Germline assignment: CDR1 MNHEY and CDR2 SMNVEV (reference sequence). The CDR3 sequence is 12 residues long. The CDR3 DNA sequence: TGTGCCAGTGGGGGGTTAGGAGAAAAACTGTTTTTT. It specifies CASGGLGEKLFF.

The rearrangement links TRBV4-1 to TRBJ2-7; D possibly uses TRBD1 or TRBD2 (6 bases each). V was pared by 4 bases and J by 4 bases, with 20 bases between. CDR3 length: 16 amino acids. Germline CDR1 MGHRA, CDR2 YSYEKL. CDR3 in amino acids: CASSPKEGGIVYEQYF. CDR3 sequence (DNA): TGCGCCAGCAGCCCGAAAGAGGGGGGAATCGTTTACGAGCAGTACTTC.

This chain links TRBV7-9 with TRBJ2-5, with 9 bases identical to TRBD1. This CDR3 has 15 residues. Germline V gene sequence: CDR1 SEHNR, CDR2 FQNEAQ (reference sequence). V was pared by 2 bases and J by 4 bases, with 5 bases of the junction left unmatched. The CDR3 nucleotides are TGTGCCAGCAGCTTACGGGACAGGGAAAGAGAGACCCAGTACTTC. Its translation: CASSLRDRERETQYF.

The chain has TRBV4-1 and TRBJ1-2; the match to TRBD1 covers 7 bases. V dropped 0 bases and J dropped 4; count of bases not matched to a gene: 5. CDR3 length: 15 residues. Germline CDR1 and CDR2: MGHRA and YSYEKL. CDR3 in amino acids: CASSQDGTALYGYTF. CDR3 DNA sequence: TGCGCCAGCAGCCAAGATGGGACAGCACTCTATGGCTACACCTTC.

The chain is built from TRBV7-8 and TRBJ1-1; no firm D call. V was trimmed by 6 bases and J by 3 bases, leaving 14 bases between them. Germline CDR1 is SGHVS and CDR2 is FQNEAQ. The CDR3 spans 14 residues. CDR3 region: CASSQRETDTEAFF. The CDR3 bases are TGTGCCAGCAGTCAGCGGGAGACGGACACTGAAGCTTTCTTT.

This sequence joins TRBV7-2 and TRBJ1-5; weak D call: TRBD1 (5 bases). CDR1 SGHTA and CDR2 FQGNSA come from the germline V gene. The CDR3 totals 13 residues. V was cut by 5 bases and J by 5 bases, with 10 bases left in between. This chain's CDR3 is CASSHQGDQPQHF. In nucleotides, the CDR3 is TGTGCCAGCAGCCACCAAGGGGATCAGCCCCAGCATTTT.

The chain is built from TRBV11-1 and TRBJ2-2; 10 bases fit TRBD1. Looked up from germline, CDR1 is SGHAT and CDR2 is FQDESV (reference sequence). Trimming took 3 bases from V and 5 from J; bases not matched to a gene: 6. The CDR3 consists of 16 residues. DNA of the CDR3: TGTGCCAGCAGCTTTCGACAGGGGGCGCGAACCGGGGAGCTGTTTTTT. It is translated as CASSFRQGARTGELFF.